This TCR beta chain comes out of a study of T-cell memory formation after mild COVID-19. The wider study: Among the donors, TCR clusters were largely specific to each donor. The study, taken as a whole, reports: Certain responding clones were present in pre-infection memory, suggesting participation of cross-reactive memory.

Turning to this clonotype: The antigen is unknown.

Researchers used 5'RACE with constant-segment primers to make TCR alpha and TCR beta cDNA libraries that carry sample barcodes and UMIs. One entry per CDR3 protein results from TCRdb running MiXCR on the 5' RACE reads. The repertoire has roughly 620,000 distinct CDR3 sequences, under 20% of them found once; the top ten carry approximately 12%. Trimming took off 1 base at V and 2 bases at J, with 8 bases between the two ends. From germline, CDR1 is KGHSH and CDR2 LQKENI. The CDR3 sequence is 14 residues long. The chain links TRBV18 to TRBJ1-1; unclear D gene. Sequencing input: PBMCs or a T cell subset sorted from them (not recorded which). This TCR derives from an adult woman who had mild COVID-19 (a few samples of this study predate the infection). Cell type and time point are not known. The CDR3 protein is CASSPLVPNTEAFF. The CDR3 nucleotides are TGTGCCAGCTCACCACTAGTGCCTAACACTGAAGCTTTCTTT.